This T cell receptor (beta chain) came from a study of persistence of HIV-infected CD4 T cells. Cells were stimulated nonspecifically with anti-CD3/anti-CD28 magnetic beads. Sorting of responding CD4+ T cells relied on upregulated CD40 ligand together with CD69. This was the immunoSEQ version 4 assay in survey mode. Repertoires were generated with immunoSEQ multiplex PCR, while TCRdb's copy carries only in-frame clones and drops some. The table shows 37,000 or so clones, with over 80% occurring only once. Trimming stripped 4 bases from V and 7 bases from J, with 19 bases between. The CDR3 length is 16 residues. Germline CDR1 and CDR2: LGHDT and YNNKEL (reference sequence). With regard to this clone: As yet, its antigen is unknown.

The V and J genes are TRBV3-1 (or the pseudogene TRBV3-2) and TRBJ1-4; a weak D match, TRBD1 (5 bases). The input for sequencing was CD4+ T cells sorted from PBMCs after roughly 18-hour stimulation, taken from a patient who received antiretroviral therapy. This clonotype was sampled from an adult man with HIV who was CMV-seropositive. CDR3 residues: CASSPRSGWQGEKLFF. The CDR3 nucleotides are TGTGCCAGCAGCCCTCGGTCAGGGTGGCAGGGTGAAAAACTGTTTTTT.